One sample yielded the 5 T cell receptor beta chains listed below, sequenced in a study of identical twins. TCRdb re-called the 5' RACE reads through MiXCR, storing one row per CDR3 protein. The top ten clones hold around 0.98% of a sample with fewer than 550,000 distinct CDR3 sequences, roughly an eighth of them seen once. These records were also assigned to another study, of yellow fever vaccine responses in identical twins.

Sequenced: CD4+ T cells sorted from blood. All receptors derive from a woman younger than 30 in good health.

The gene calls are TRBV10-3 and TRBJ2-1; maybe TRBD2 (6 bases). Germline loops: CDR1 ENHRY, CDR2 SYGVKD. V lost 4 bases and J 0 bases, leaving 7 bases between the germline ends. The CDR3 has 14 amino acids. CDR3 region: CAISGGDSYNEQFF. CDR3 in DNA: TGTGCCATCAGTGGGGGGGACTCCTACAATGAGCAGTTCTTC.

The V call is TRBV6-5, the J call TRBJ2-7, with TRBD2 matching 10 bases. The J segment lost 6 bases and the V segment lost 1 base, leaving 3 bases of the junction unmatched. There are 14 residues in the CDR3. Looked up from germline, CDR1 is MNHEY and CDR2 is SVGAGI. DNA for the CDR3: TGTGCCAGCAGTTACTTGTCTAGCGGGAGCGAGCAGTACTTC. It is translated as CASSYLSSGSEQYF.

The genes are TRBV20-1 and TRBJ2-1; D possibly corresponds to TRBD1 (5 bases). Germline V gives CDR1 DFQATT, CDR2 SNEGSKA (reference sequence). The V gene lost 5 bases and the J gene lost 9 bases, with 20 bases spanning the gap. The CDR3 extends over 14 amino acids. The CDR3 bases are TGCAGTGCTGAAATTGACAGTTATAGTGGTGAGCAGTTCTTC. Amino acid sequence: CSAEIDSYSGEQFF.

This chain uses TRBV6-1 with TRBJ2-7; weak D call: TRBD1 (5 bases). The CDR3 is 15 amino acids. V lost 6 bases and J lost 3, with 18 bases in between. The V gene's germline CDR1 is MNHNS and CDR2 SASEGT. CDR3 DNA sequence: TGTGCCAGCAGATGGACATCACAAGTCTTCTACGAGCAGTACTTC. Translating gives CASRWTSQVFYEQYF.

The chain links TRBV12-3 or TRBV12-4 to TRBJ2-7; the D gene is possibly TRBD2 (5 bases). V was clipped by 3 bases and J by 0 bases, with 15 bases between them. CDR3 length: 16 residues. CDR3 sequence (DNA): TGTGCCAGCAGTTTTCGGGCGGGCCTTAGCTCCTACGAGCAGTACTTC. Its protein product is CASSFRAGLSSYEQYF.